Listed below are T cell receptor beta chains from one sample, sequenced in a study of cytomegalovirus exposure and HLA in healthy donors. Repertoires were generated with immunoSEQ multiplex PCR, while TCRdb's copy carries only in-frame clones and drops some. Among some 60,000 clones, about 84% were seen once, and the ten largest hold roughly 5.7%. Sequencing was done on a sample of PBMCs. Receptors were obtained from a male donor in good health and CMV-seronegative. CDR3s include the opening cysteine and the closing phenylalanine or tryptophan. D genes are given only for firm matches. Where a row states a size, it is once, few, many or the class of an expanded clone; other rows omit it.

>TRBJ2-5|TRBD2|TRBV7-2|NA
TGTGCCAGCAGCTTGGCCGGACTAGCTGAAAAAGAGACCCAGTACTTC
CASSLAGLAEKETQYF
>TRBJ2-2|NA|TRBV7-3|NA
TGTGCCAGCAGCCGCCAAGCGGGGAACACCGGGGAGCTGTTTTTT
CASSRQAGNTGELFF
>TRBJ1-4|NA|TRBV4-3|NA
TGCGCCAGCAGCCAAGCCCTTTCAGCAGGGGAAAAACTGTTTTTT
CASSQALSAGEKLFF
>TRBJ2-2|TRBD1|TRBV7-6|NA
TGTGCCAGCAGCCCCGGGACAGGGCGGACCGGGGAGCTGTTTTTT
CASSPGTGRTGELFF
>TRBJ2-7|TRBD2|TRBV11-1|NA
TGTGCCAGCAGCTGGGGTCGAGCTAGCGGGGGGGCCTACGAGCAGTACTTC
CASSWGRASGGAYEQYF
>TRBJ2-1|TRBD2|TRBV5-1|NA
TGCGCCAGCAGCTTGGGCGGGGGGGCCCTCTATGAGCAGTTCTTC
CASSLGGGALYEQFF
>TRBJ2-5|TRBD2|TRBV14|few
TGTGCCAGCAGCCAATTAACTAGCGGGGGTCAAGAGACCCAGTACTTC
CASSQLTSGGQETQYF
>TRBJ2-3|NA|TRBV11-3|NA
TGTGCCAGCAGCTTAGGCGACGGAGGAGATGCGCAGTATTTT
CASSLGDGGDAQYF
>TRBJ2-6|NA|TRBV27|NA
TGTGCCAGCAGTTTTAGTGGGGCCAACGTCCTGACTTTC
CASSFSGANVLTF
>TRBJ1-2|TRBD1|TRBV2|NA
TGTGCCAGCACGGAGGGGGCCGGCTATGGCTACACCTTC
CASTEGAGYGYTF
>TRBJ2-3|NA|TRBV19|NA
TGTGCCAGTAGGGTGGGCCCAGATACGCAGTATTTT
CASRVGPDTQYF
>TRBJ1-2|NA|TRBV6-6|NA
TGTGCCAGCAGTTACTCGGGGCAGGAGAACTATGGCTACACCTTC
CASSYSGQENYGYTF
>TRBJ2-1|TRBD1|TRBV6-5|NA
TGTGCCAGCAGACCGAACAGGGGTTTCGACAATGAGCAGTTCTTC
CASRPNRGFDNEQFF
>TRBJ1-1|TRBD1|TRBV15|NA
TGTGCCACCAGCAATCTCGGACAGGGTTACACTGAAGCTTTCTTT
CATSNLGQGYTEAFF
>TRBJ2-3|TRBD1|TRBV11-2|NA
TGTGCCAGCAGCTCCACGACAGGGGGGGATACGCAGTATTTT
CASSSTTGGDTQYF
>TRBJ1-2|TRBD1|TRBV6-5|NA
TGTGCCAGCAGGACACCGGGACAGGCGATCTATGGCTACACCTTC
CASRTPGQAIYGYTF
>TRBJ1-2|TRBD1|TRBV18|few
TGTGCCAGCTCACCGAACTTACAGGGGCTCTTTACCTATGGCTACACCTTC
CASSPNLQGLFTYGYTF
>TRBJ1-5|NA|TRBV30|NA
TGTGCCTGGAGTGGGTTAGGCAATCAGCCCCAGCATTTT
CAWSGLGNQPQHF
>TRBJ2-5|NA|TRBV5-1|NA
TGCGCCAGCAGCTTGACAGGGACGGAGACCCAGTACTTC
CASSLTGTETQYF
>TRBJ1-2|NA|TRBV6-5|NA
TGTGCCAGCAGTTACTCGGCAGGAGGGGTGAGCACCTTC
CASSYSAGGVSTF
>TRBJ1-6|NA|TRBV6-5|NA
TGTGCCAGCAGTCCCTCAGGGGTTAATTCACCCCTCCACTTT
CASSPSGVNSPLHF
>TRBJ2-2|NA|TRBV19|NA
TGTGCCAGTAGTTCAACAAGGAACACCGGGGAGCTGTTTTTT
CASSSTRNTGELFF
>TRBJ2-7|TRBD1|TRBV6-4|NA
TGTGCCAGCAGTGTTGGGACAGGGCCCTACGAGCAGTACTTC
CASSVGTGPYEQYF
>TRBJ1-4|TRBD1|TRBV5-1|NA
TGCGCCAGCAGTAGGACAGGGAGGATTGTGGGTGAAAAACTGTTTTTT
CASSRTGRIVGEKLFF
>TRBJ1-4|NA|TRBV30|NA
TGTGCCTGGAGAGAGACTAGCCCCTCTAATGAAAAACTGTTTTTT
CAWRETSPSNEKLFF
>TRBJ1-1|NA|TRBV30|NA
TGTGCCTGGAGTCCCCTCGGGGGCACTGAAGCTTTCTTT
CAWSPLGGTEAFF
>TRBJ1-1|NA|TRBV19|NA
TGTGCCAGCACCAGAGGGCGCCCGGACACTGAAGCTTTCTTT
CASTRGRPDTEAFF
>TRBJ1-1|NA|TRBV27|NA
TGTGCCAGCAGTTCCCCACTCGGGGGGGCTGAAGCTTTCTTT
CASSSPLGGAEAFF
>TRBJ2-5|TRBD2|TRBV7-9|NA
TGTGCCAGCAGCTCCCCCCGGAGCGGGGCCGACCAAGAGACCCAGTACTTC
CASSSPRSGADQETQYF
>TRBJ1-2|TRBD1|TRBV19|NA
TGTGCCAGTAGTATCGGACAGGGGAGAGGCTACACCTTC
CASSIGQGRGYTF
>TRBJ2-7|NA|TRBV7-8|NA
TGTGCCAGCAGCTTAGCTGTAGAGTACGAGCAGTACTTC
CASSLAVEYEQYF
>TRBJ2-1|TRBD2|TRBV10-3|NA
TGTGCCATCAGCTTAGCGGGGGGGGAGTACAATGAGCAGTTCTTC
CAISLAGGEYNEQFF
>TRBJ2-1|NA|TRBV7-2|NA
TGTGCCAGCAGCCTGATGGGGGCGTATGAGCAGTTCTTC
CASSLMGAYEQFF
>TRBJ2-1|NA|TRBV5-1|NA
TGCGCCAGAGCTCCCGGGACACCATACAATGAGCAGTTCTTC
CARAPGTPYNEQFF
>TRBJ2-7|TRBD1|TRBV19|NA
TGTGCCAGTAGTAAAGGTGGACAGGGGAACTACGAGCAGTACTTC
CASSKGGQGNYEQYF
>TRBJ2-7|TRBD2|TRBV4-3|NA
TGCGCCAGCAGCCAGAGGGCGGGGGACTCCTCCTACGAGCAGTACTTC
CASSQRAGDSSYEQYF
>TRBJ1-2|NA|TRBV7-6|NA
TGTGCCAGCAGCTCACAGACAGGAAACTATGGCTACACCTTC
CASSSQTGNYGYTF
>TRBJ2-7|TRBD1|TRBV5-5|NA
TGTGCCAGCAGCTTCCCCAAGGACAGGTCCTCCTACGAGCAGTACTTC
CASSFPKDRSSYEQYF
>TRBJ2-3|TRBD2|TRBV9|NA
TGTGCCAGCAGCCCTAGACTAGCGGGGGGAACAGATACGCAGTATTTT
CASSPRLAGGTDTQYF
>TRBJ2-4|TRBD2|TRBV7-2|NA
TGTGCCAGCAGTCTTAGCGGGGGAGCCAAAAACAGTCAGTACTTC
CASSLSGGAKNSQYF
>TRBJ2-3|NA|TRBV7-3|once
TGTGCCAGCAGTGGGGCCGGGGGAGCAGATACGCAGTATTTT
CASSGAGGADTQYF
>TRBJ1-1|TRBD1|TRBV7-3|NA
TGTGCCAGCAGCCACGACAGGGCCCAGGGCGGTAGGTACACTGAAGCTTTCTTT
CASSHDRAQGGRYTEAFF
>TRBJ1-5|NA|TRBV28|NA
TGTGCCAGCAGTTTTAGGGGCAGCAATCAGCCCCAGCATTTT
CASSFRGSNQPQHF
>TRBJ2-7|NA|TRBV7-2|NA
TGTGCCAGCAGCTTACAGGGCCACGAGCAGTACTTC
CASSLQGHEQYF
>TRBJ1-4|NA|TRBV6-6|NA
TGTGCCAGCAGTTACTCAGCGGAAAAACTGTTTTTT
CASSYSAEKLFF
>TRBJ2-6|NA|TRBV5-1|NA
TGCGCCAGCAGAACAGCTGGGGCCAACGTCCTGACTTTC
CASRTAGANVLTF
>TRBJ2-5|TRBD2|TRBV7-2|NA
TGTGCCAGCAGCTTACTAGCGGGGTCCTCTCAGGGGACCCAGTACTTC
CASSLLAGSSQGTQYF